The T cell receptor (beta chain) under discussion was sequenced for a study of blood T cell repertoires in COVID-19. Study details: Specimens from acute and convalescent COVID-19 originated in the United States, Italy and Spain. Nucleic acid was either cDNA or gDNA, and it came from T cells, B-cell-depleted T cells, or PBMCs.

This clone is a singleton in its sample. In Seattle, patients joined the study during active infection and were tracked longitudinally. Authors' analysis steps: Amplification of reference gene primers provided the estimated nucleated cell counts. The method was immunoSEQ multiplex PCR; TCRdb's version includes in-frame clones alone and lacks a portion of them. V, J and clone size are taken as reported in that table, and D and trimming were inferred from the DNA itself. The repertoire includes roughly 200,000 clones, around 79% of them detected once, and almost 6% sits in the top ten. This clonotype originated in a woman aged 40-49 years with COVID-19, enrolled during active disease. The specimen was peripheral blood.

The CDR3 spells CASSTGQNTEAFF. The DNA for the CDR3 is TGTGCCAGCTCAACAGGACAGAACACTGAAGCTTTCTTT. The genes are TRBV18 and TRBJ1-1, with a weak D call TRBD1 (5 bases). Germline lookup yields CDR1 KGHSH and CDR2 LQKENI. The V gene lost 5 bases and the J gene lost 1 base, with 8 bases spanning the gap. CDR3 length: 13 amino acids.